The 30 T cell receptor beta chains presented below share a single source sample, sequenced in a study of blood T cell repertoires in COVID-19. Sequenced by immunoSEQ multiplex PCR; TCRdb stores in-frame clones only, minus some. The sample records 270,000 or so clones, about 81% being singletons. Sequencing input: peripheral blood. The receptors derive from a human donor with COVID-19, enrolled during active disease. The donor label of this sample is uncertain.

The chain carries TRBV19 and TRBJ2-3, with 11 positions matching TRBD2. J was trimmed by 5 bases and V by 6 bases; bases with no gene match: 7. This CDR3 spans 15 amino acids. CDR1 and CDR2 from the germline V gene are LNHDA and SQIVND (reference sequence). Here the CDR3 reads CASRTSGRGGDTQYF. DNA for the CDR3: TGTGCCAGTAGAACTAGCGGGAGAGGGGGAGATACGCAGTATTTT.

Here the CDR3 DNA reads TGTGCCAGCAGTTATTACGGGGGACGGGCGAACACTGAAGCTTTCTTT. This gives the protein CASSYYGGRANTEAFF. The genes are TRBV6-2 or TRBV6-3 and TRBJ1-1; maybe TRBD1 (5 bases). The V gene's germline CDR1 is MNHEY and CDR2 SVGEGT. The CDR3 has 16 amino acids. Trimming shortened V by 3 bases and J by 1 base, and 15 bases separated the two germline ends.

The chain uses TRBV18 and TRBJ2-2; 7 bases align to TRBD1. V shed 3 bases, J shed 1 base, and the junction held 8 bases outside the gene matches. The length of the CDR3 is 17 residues. Germline values: CDR1 KGHSH, CDR2 LQKENI. The CDR3 DNA sequence: TGTGCCAGCTCACCGTCCCCCGCAGGGGGGAACACCGGGGAGCTGTTTTTT. Encoded protein: CASSPSPAGGNTGELFF.

This rearrangement joins TRBV19 to TRBJ2-1, with TRBD2 matching over 8 bases. The length of the CDR3 is 15 residues. V was clipped by 3 bases and J by 7 bases; unmatched bases: 8. Germline lookup yields CDR1 LNHDA and CDR2 SQIVND (reference sequence). This chain's CDR3 is CASSIVSGTGNEQFF. The CDR3 bases are TGTGCCAGTAGTATCGTTAGCGGGACTGGAAATGAGCAGTTCTTC. Supplemented by reference TRBV19 and TRBJ2-1, the full variable domain reads DGGITQSPKYLFRKEGQNVTLSCEQNLNHDAMYWYRQDPGQGLRLIYYSQIVNDFQKGDIAEGYSVSREKKESFPLTVTSAQKNPTAFYLCASSIVSGTGNEQFFGPGTRLTVL.

The chain recombines TRBV20-1 with TRBJ2-5; possible D gene TRBD2, 5 bases. V was trimmed by 5 bases and J by 4 bases, leaving 5 bases between them. This CDR3 region has 10 residues. CDR1 and CDR2 (germline): DFQATT, SNEGSKA (reference sequence). CDR3 sequence: CSAAGETQYF. CDR3 DNA sequence: TGCAGTGCTGCGGGAGAGACCCAGTACTTC.

DNA for the CDR3: TGTGCCAGCAGCTTAGACGGCAGGGGGCTGTACGAGCAGTACTTC. Residues: CASSLDGRGLYEQYF. J is TRBJ2-7 and V is TRBV7-2; 8 bases fit TRBD1. Germline V lookup: CDR1 SGHTA, CDR2 FQGNSA. The CDR3 runs 15 residues. The trim removed 1 base at V and 4 bases at J, leaving 6 bases unmatched.

The chain's CDR3 is CASSGDRVWNEQFF. The DNA of the CDR3 is TGTGCCAGCAGCGGAGACAGGGTATGGAATGAGCAGTTCTTC. The chain recombines TRBV9 with TRBJ2-1; 7 bases fit TRBD1. The ends lost 3 bases at V and 7 bases at J; junction bases unmatched: 7. Germline CDR1 is SGDLS and CDR2 is YYNGEE. The CDR3 has 14 amino acids.

The sample holds one count of this clone. The chain recombines TRBV19 with TRBJ2-1, with 9 bases that match TRBD2. This CDR3 is built from 15 residues. With 1 base clipped from V and 7 bases from J, the junction kept 5 bases outside the gene matches. CDR1 and CDR2 from the germline V gene are LNHDA and SQIVND (reference sequence). The CDR3 loop is CASSIVSGSFNEQFF. CDR3 bases: TGTGCCAGTAGTATAGTTAGCGGGAGTTTTAATGAGCAGTTCTTC.

The rearrangement links TRBV5-1 to TRBJ1-1; TRBD1 matches at 7 bases. Germline V CDR1 and CDR2: SGHRS, YFSETQ. V dropped 4 bases and J dropped 1; count of bases not matched to a gene: 7. This CDR3 is 15 amino acids long. The CDR3 protein is CASSDTGTANTEAFF. The CDR3 DNA is TGCGCCAGCAGCGACACCGGGACAGCGAACACTGAAGCTTTCTTT.

V gene TRBV28 combines with J gene TRBJ2-7; D remains ambiguous. The V gene lost 3 bases and the J gene lost 4 bases, with 10 bases spanning the gap. Germline values: CDR1 MDHEN, CDR2 SYDVKM. This CDR3 is built from 13 residues. The CDR3 protein is CASSFSVPYEQYF. CDR3 bases: TGTGCCAGCAGTTTTTCGGTCCCTTACGAGCAGTACTTC.

V is TRBV19 and J is TRBJ2-3, with D maybe TRBD1 (7 bases). The CDR3 extends over 15 amino acids. V dropped 3 bases and J dropped 3 bases, with 13 bases sitting between them. Germline V gene lookup returns CDR1 LNHDA and CDR2 SQIVND (reference sequence). CDR3 DNA: TGTGCCAGTAGTATCAGGGGGGAGTGGACAGATACGCAGTATTTT. Translating it yields CASSIRGEWTDTQYF.

This chain links TRBV7-2 with TRBJ1-2; D call uncertain. CDR3 length: 14 residues. V was clipped by 3 bases and J by 0 bases, with 8 bases between them. Germline values: CDR1 SGHTA, CDR2 FQGNSA. This chain's CDR3 is CASSLRTPNYGYTF. The CDR3 coding sequence is TGTGCCAGCAGCTTGCGGACTCCTAACTATGGCTACACCTTC.

CDR3 in DNA: TGTGCCAGTAGTGACAGATTGAACACTGAAGCTTTCTTT. Amino acid sequence: CASSDRLNTEAFF. The genes are TRBV19 and TRBJ1-1, with D tentatively TRBD1 (5 bases). V lost 5 bases, J lost 0 bases, and 7 bases lay in between. The CDR3 has 13 residues. CDR1 is LNHDA and CDR2 is SQIVND in the germline V gene (reference sequence).

J is TRBJ1-1 and V is TRBV5-1; possibly TRBD1 for D (6 bases). V was pared by 0 bases and J by 4 bases, with 10 bases between. CDR3 length equals 14 residues. The germline CDR1 and CDR2 sequences are SGHRS and YFSETQ. CDR3 sequence: CASSLGGRATEAFF. The CDR3 DNA reads TGCGCCAGCAGCTTGGGGGGGCGCGCCACTGAAGCTTTCTTT.

In its sample, this clone was seen once. The gene calls are TRBV20-1 and TRBJ2-1; 7 bases match TRBD2. Germline CDR1 DFQATT, CDR2 SNEGSKA (reference sequence). V was pared by 3 bases and J by 5 bases, with 10 bases of the junction left unmatched. The CDR3 has 15 amino acids. In DNA, the CDR3 is TGCAGTGCTAGTGGGCGACTAGCCGTTCACAATGAGCAGTTCTTC. Translated: CSASGRLAVHNEQFF.

The chain is built from TRBV5-4 and TRBJ2-7; no firm D call. Trimming stripped 0 bases from V and 0 bases from J, with 13 bases between. Per the germline V gene, CDR1 is SGHNT and CDR2 is YYREEE (reference sequence). This CDR3 spans 16 amino acids. The CDR3 loop is CASSLGKTRHSYEQYF. The CDR3 nucleotides are TGTGCCAGCAGCTTGGGTAAAACAAGACACTCCTACGAGCAGTACTTC.

The chain is built from TRBV7-9 and TRBJ2-5; TRBD2 matches 9 bases. This CDR3 contains 15 residues. Trimming cost V 3 bases and J 5 bases; bases outside gene matches: 7. Germline loops: CDR1 SEHNR, CDR2 FQNEAQ (reference sequence). In DNA form, the CDR3 reads TGTGCCAGCAGCTTCGGAGCGGGAGGTATTGAGACCCAGTACTTC. Its protein product is CASSFGAGGIETQYF.

V and J are TRBV9 and TRBJ2-1; D call uncertain. CDR3 length: 13 residues. The germline V gene encodes CDR1 SGDLS and CDR2 YYNGEE. V shed 4 bases and J shed 9 bases, with 14 bases lying between them. The CDR3 reads CASSLTAVPEQFF. In nucleotides, the CDR3 is TGTGCCAGCAGCCTGACGGCGGTCCCTGAGCAGTTCTTC.

V gene TRBV6-4 combines with J gene TRBJ1-5; 9 bases match TRBD1. With V trimmed by 4 bases and J by 7 bases, 11 bases remained unmatched. Per the germline V gene, CDR1 is MRHNA and CDR2 is SNTAGT. This CDR3 has 16 amino acids. CDR3 residues: CASSALGQGERQPQHF. CDR3 in DNA: TGTGCCAGCAGTGCACTGGGACAGGGAGAAAGGCAGCCCCAGCATTTT.

The V gene is TRBV12-3 or TRBV12-4, the J gene TRBJ1-5; D remains unclear. With 2 bases removed from V and 9 bases from J, the gap between germline ends came to 11 bases. This CDR3 is 13 amino acids long. The CDR3 sequence is CASSLMRRVPQHF. CDR3 nucleotide sequence: TGTGCCAGCAGTTTAATGCGGAGAGTGCCCCAGCATTTT.

The V call is TRBV7-3, the J call TRBJ2-3; 12 nucleotides agree with TRBD2. This CDR3 is 15 amino acids long. From germline, CDR1 is SGHTA and CDR2 FQGTGA. Trimming removed 4 bases from V and 4 bases from J; junction bases left unmatched: 3. DNA of the CDR3: TGTGCCAGCAGCTCCCGGACTAGCGGGGCAGATACGCAGTATTTT. This encodes CASSSRTSGADTQYF.

This clone was found once. The same CDR3 also results from other DNA sequences found in this sample. The chain couples TRBV19 to TRBJ1-3; possibly TRBD1 for D (5 bases). Trimming left V 4 bases short and J 0 bases short, with 7 bases between. This CDR3 is 14 amino acids long. Per germline, CDR1 LNHDA and CDR2 SQIVND (reference sequence). The CDR3 DNA follows: TGTGCCAGTAGTACAGGGATCTCTGGAAACACCATATATTTT. This gives the protein CASSTGISGNTIYF.

This clone was picked up a small number of times. J is TRBJ1-2 and V is TRBV12-3 or TRBV12-4; a weak D match, TRBD1 (6 bases). V lost 7 bases to trimming and J lost 6 bases, with 12 bases between them. CDR3 size: 12 residues. The DNA of the CDR3 is TGTGCCAGCACTCCAGCAGGGGATGGCTACACCTTC. Residues: CASTPAGDGYTF.

The chain recombines TRBV7-2 with TRBJ2-2, with 7 positions matching TRBD1. Germline-derived CDR1 and CDR2 are SGHTA and FQGNSA. The CDR3 spans 11 residues. The ends lost 3 bases at V and 12 bases at J; junction bases unmatched: 1. The CDR3 is CASSLTGQLFF. The CDR3 bases are TGTGCCAGCAGCTTGACAGGGCAGCTGTTTTTT.

The chain recombines TRBV9 with TRBJ1-2; D possibly corresponds to TRBD1 (5 bases). The CDR3 totals 15 residues. Germline CDR1 SGDLS, CDR2 YYNGEE. Trimming shortened V by 4 bases and J by 4 bases, and 17 bases separated the two germline ends. CDR3 loop: CASSPQGEWGYGYTF. The CDR3 DNA reads as TGTGCCAGCAGCCCCCAGGGTGAGTGGGGCTATGGCTACACCTTC.

This chain joins TRBV20-1 and TRBJ2-5; TRBD2 matches at 7 bases. J was trimmed by 4 bases and V by 3 bases; bases with no gene match: 5. The CDR3 runs to 13 residues. CDR1 DFQATT and CDR2 SNEGSKA come from the germline V gene (reference sequence). In DNA form, the CDR3 reads TGCAGTGCTAGTGGGGAGGGAGGAGAGACCCAGTACTTC. This sequence encodes CSASGEGGETQYF.

The chain links TRBV5-4 to TRBJ1-4; 7 bases fit TRBD1. After removal of 2 bases from V and 6 bases from J, the junction contained 7 bases not matched to a gene. The germline V gene encodes CDR1 SGHNT and CDR2 YYREEE (reference sequence). This CDR3 is built from 15 residues. This CDR3 is CASSFIDRADEKLFF. For the CDR3, the DNA is TGTGCCAGCAGCTTCATCGACAGGGCGGATGAAAAACTGTTTTTT.

The V call is TRBV11-2, the J call TRBJ2-1, with D possibly TRBD2 on 6 matching bases. Germline loops: CDR1 SGHAT, CDR2 FQNNGV. V lost 1 base and J 6 bases, leaving 16 bases between the germline ends. The CDR3 has 16 amino acids. The CDR3 protein is CASSLGGGVLRNEQFF. The CDR3 DNA sequence: TGTGCCAGCAGCTTAGGGGGCGGGGTACTACGCAATGAGCAGTTCTTC.

J is TRBJ2-7 and V is TRBV5-6; 10 positions agree with TRBD2. The junction had 6 bases not matched to a gene; V was cut back by 0 bases and J by 6 bases. Germline V gene sequence: CDR1 SGHDT, CDR2 YYEEEE. There are 15 residues in the CDR3. The CDR3 loop is CASSLVTSGDLEQYF. The DNA for the CDR3 is TGTGCCAGCAGCTTGGTTACTAGCGGGGACCTCGAGCAGTACTTC.

A remark on this clone: An end of the junction differs from the germline gene, which may be a read error. V and J are TRBV11-2 and TRBJ1-3, with 7 bases fitting TRBD1. This CDR3 has 14 amino acids. CDR1 and CDR2 from the germline V gene are SGHAT and FQNNGV. CDR3 sequence: CASRLDRAGNTIYF. DNA for the CDR3: TGTGCCAGCAGGTTAGACAGGGCTGGAAACACCATATATTTT.